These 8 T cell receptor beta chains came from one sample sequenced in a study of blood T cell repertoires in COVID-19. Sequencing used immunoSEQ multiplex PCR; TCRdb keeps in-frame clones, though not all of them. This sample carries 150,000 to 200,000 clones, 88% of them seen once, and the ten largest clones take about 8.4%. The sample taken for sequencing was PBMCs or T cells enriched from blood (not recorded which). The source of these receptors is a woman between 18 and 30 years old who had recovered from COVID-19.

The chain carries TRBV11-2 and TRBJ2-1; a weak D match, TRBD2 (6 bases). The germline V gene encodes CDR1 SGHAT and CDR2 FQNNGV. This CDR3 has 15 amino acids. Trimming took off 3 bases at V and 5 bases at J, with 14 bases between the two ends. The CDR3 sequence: CASSFVSGLNNEQFF. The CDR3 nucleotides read TGTGCCAGCAGCTTTGTCTCCGGACTAAACAATGAGCAGTTCTTC.

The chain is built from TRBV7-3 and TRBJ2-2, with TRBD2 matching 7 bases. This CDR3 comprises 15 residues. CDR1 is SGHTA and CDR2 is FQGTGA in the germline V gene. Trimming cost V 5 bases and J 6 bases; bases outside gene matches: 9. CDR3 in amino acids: CASSPTFAGAGELFF. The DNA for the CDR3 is TGTGCCAGCAGCCCTACTTTTGCGGGGGCCGGGGAGCTGTTTTTT. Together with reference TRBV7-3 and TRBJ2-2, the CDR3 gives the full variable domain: GAGVSQTPSNKVTEKGKYVELRCDPISGHTALYWYRQSLGQGPEFLIYFQGTGAADDSGLPNDRFFAVRPEGSVSTLKIQRTERGDSAVYLCASSPTFAGAGELFFGEGSRLTVL.

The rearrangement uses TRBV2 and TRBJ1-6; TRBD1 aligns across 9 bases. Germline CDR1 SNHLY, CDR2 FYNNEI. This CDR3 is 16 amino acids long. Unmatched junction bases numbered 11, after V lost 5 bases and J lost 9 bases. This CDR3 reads CASSRPGTGIGSPLHF. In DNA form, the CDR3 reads TGTGCCAGCAGTCGTCCCGGGACAGGGATTGGTTCACCCCTCCACTTT.

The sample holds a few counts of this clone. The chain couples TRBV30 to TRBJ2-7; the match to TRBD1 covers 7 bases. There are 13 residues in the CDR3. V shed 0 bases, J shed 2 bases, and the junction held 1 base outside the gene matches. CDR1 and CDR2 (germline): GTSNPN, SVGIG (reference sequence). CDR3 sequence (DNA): TGTGCCTGGAGTGTAGGACAGGCCTACGAGCAGTACTTC. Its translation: CAWSVGQAYEQYF.

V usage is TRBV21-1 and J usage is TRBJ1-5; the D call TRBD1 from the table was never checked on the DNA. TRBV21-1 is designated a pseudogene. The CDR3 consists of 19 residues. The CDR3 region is CASSKELDRGRTANQPQHF. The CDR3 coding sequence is TGTGCCAGCAGCAAAGAGCTGGACAGGGGGCGAACGGCAAATCAGCCCCAGCATTTT.

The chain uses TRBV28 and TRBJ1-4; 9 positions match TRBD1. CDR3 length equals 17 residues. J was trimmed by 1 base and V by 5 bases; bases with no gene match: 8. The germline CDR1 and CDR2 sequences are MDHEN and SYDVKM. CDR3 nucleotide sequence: TGTGCCAGCAGTCCGGGACAGGGAGGAGTAACTAATGAAAAACTGTTTTTT. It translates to CASSPGQGGVTNEKLFF.

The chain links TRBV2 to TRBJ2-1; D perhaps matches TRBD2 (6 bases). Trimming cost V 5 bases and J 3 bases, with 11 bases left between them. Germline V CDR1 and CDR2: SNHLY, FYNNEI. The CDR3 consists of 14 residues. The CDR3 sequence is CASSSRGDYNEQFF. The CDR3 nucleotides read TGTGCCAGCAGTTCCCGCGGGGACTACAATGAGCAGTTCTTC.

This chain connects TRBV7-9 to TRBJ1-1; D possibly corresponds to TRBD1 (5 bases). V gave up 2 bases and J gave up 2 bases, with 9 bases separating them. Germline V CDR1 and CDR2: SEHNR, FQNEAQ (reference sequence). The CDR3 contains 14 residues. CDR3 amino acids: CASSLQGPNTEAFF. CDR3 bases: TGTGCCAGCAGCTTACAGGGCCCTAACACTGAAGCTTTCTTT.